Below, 21 T cell receptor beta chains from the same sample are listed, as sequenced in a study of T cell responses to AZD1222 COVID-19 vaccine. Measured with immunoSEQ multiplex PCR; TCRdb has only the in-frame clones, and not every one. The table has about 110,000 clones, roughly 87% seen once. The sequencing used peripheral blood, collected 28 days after the second AZD1222 dose. These receptors were collected from an adult who received the AZD1222 COVID-19 vaccine.

In the case of this clone: Other DNA sequences in this sample translate to the same CDR3. The rearrangement joins TRBV5-1 to TRBJ2-5, with D unresolved. Germline loops: CDR1 SGHRS, CDR2 YFSETQ. V lost 0 bases to trimming and J lost 3 bases, with 3 bases between them. The CDR3 sequence is 12 residues long. CDR3 region: CASSLGEETQYF. The CDR3 DNA reads TGCGCCAGCAGCTTGGGAGAAGAGACCCAGTACTTC.

This clone has just a few counts. This chain joins TRBV2 and TRBJ2-1, with 8 positions matching TRBD2. The trim removed 4 bases at V and 7 bases at J, leaving 6 bases unmatched. The CDR3 sequence is 14 residues long. Germline assignment: CDR1 SNHLY and CDR2 FYNNEI. The CDR3 sequence: CASSVLAATNEQFF. The CDR3 DNA is TGTGCCAGCAGTGTACTAGCGGCGACTAATGAGCAGTTCTTC.

This clone was observed a handful of times. The chain recombines TRBV6-5 with TRBJ1-1; 8 nucleotides match TRBD1. The CDR3 length is 15 residues. Trimming cost V 4 bases and J 1 base; bases outside gene matches: 5. Germline V CDR1 and CDR2: MNHEY, SVGAGI. The DNA for the CDR3 is TGTGCCAGCAGTTCAGGGGGCGCGGAGAACACTGAAGCTTTCTTT. Encoded protein: CASSSGGAENTEAFF.

The genes are TRBV28 and TRBJ2-3; maybe TRBD1 (5 bases). Trimming left V 3 bases short and J 4 bases short, with 8 bases between. The CDR3 sequence is 13 residues long. Per the germline V gene, CDR1 is MDHEN and CDR2 is SYDVKM. The CDR3, as DNA: TGTGCCAGCAGTTTGTCAGGGTCAGATACGCAGTATTTT. Encoded protein: CASSLSGSDTQYF.

V is TRBV9 and J is TRBJ2-2; D might be TRBD1 (6 bases). Per the germline V gene, CDR1 is SGDLS and CDR2 is YYNGEE. This CDR3 has 15 amino acids. The V gene lost 4 bases and the J gene lost 3 bases, with 13 bases spanning the gap. CDR3 amino acids: CASSSSDRYTGELFF. The DNA of the CDR3 is TGTGCCAGCAGCTCTTCGGACAGATACACCGGGGAGCTGTTTTTT.

This CDR3 reads CASSSLSSSGGADTQYF. CDR3 nucleotide sequence: TGTGCCAGCAGCTCCCTGAGTTCTAGCGGGGGGGCCGATACGCAGTATTTT. The V gene is TRBV5-6, the J gene TRBJ2-3; 12 positions agree with TRBD2. With 3 bases clipped from V and 6 bases from J, the junction kept 11 bases outside the gene matches. The CDR3 is 17 residues long. Germline lookup yields CDR1 SGHDT and CDR2 YYEEEE.

Only one count was recorded for this clone. The DNA for the CDR3 is TGTGCCAGCAGCTCAAGGGGAGGACAGTACAATGAGCAGTTCTTC. Encoded protein: CASSSRGGQYNEQFF. The chain recombines TRBV6-5 with TRBJ2-1, with D possibly called TRBD1 or TRBD2 (6 bases each). CDR1 and CDR2 (germline): MNHEY, SVGAGI. The CDR3 spans 15 residues. Trimming cost V 6 bases and J 4 bases, with 16 bases left between them.

The V call is TRBV4-2, the J call TRBJ2-1; 8 positions agree with TRBD1. Germline CDR1 is LGHNA and CDR2 is YNFKEQ. With 0 bases clipped from V and 8 bases from J, the junction kept 9 bases outside the gene matches. The CDR3 has 16 amino acids. CDR3 bases: TGTGCCAGCAGCCAAGAGGTGGCAGGGGGCTTCGATGAGCAGTTCTTC. Translated: CASSQEVAGGFDEQFF.

J is TRBJ1-6 and V is TRBV7-2; D possibly corresponds to TRBD1 (5 bases). Germline V lookup: CDR1 SGHTA, CDR2 FQGNSA. CDR3 size: 16 residues. Trimming took off 4 bases at V and 10 bases at J, with 20 bases between the two ends. The CDR3 loop reads CASSSFGQGRDSPLHF. In DNA, the CDR3 is TGTGCCAGCAGCTCCTTCGGGCAGGGAAGGGACTCACCCCTCCACTTT.

The chain combines TRBV6-5 with TRBJ1-2; D may be TRBD1 (6 bases). CDR1 is MNHEY and CDR2 is SVGAGI in the germline V gene. The CDR3 runs to 14 residues. With 7 bases removed from V and 5 bases from J, the gap between germline ends came to 17 bases. CDR3 nucleotides: TGTGCCAGCACCTTACAGGGTAGATCGTATGGCTACACCTTC. Its protein is CASTLQGRSYGYTF.

The rearrangement joins TRBV24-1 to TRBJ1-2, with D unresolved. The CDR3 sequence is 15 residues long. Germline CDR1 reads KGHDR; CDR2 reads SFDVKD. Deletions cut 5 bases from V and 3 bases from J, with 15 bases between. CDR3 bases: TGTGCCACCAGTGTGCAGCTCGGGCAGGACTATGGCTACACCTTC. Its protein is CATSVQLGQDYGYTF.

The rearrangement links TRBV5-6 to TRBJ1-1; D is uncertain. Germline V gives CDR1 SGHDT, CDR2 YYEEEE. The CDR3 length is 13 residues. Trimming shortened V by 0 bases and J by 3 bases, and 6 bases separated the two germline ends. CDR3 residues: CASSLDEYTEAFF. Written as DNA, the CDR3 is TGTGCCAGCAGCTTGGATGAATACACTGAAGCTTTCTTT.

Details on this clone: This CDR3 is also generated by other DNA sequences in the sample. The chain couples TRBV12-3 or TRBV12-4 to TRBJ1-2; 7 nucleotides align to TRBD1. CDR3 size: 13 residues. J gave up 4 bases and V 4 bases, and 3 bases lay outside the gene matches. The CDR3 sequence is CASSSGTVYGYTF. CDR3 nucleotide sequence: TGTGCCAGCAGTTCCGGGACAGTCTATGGCTACACCTTC.

The chain has TRBV16 and TRBJ2-7; 8 nucleotides line up with TRBD2. The V and J ends lost 4 bases and 2 bases, in that order; junction bases with no gene match: 7. This CDR3 is 15 amino acids long. Germline-derived CDR1 and CDR2 are KGHSY and FQNENV. The CDR3 region is CASSPREGGAYEQYF. CDR3 bases: TGTGCCAGCAGCCCCCGGGAGGGGGGGGCCTACGAGCAGTACTTC.

The rearrangement joins TRBV7-9 to TRBJ1-1; D might be TRBD1 (5 bases). In germline, CDR1 is SEHNR, CDR2 FQNEAQ (reference sequence). V was trimmed by 0 bases and J by 3 bases, leaving 11 bases between them. The CDR3 runs to 15 residues. CDR3 loop: CASSLAPGQYTEAFF. The CDR3 DNA reads TGTGCCAGCAGCTTAGCGCCGGGGCAGTACACTGAAGCTTTCTTT.

This chain uses TRBV12-3 or TRBV12-4 with TRBJ1-1; 7 bases fit TRBD1. The CDR3 is 13 residues long. Unmatched junction bases numbered 4, after V lost 3 bases and J lost 6 bases. CDR3 sequence: CASSLGGGPEAFF. The DNA for the CDR3 is TGTGCCAGCAGTTTGGGAGGGGGCCCTGAAGCTTTCTTT.

The chain is built from TRBV12-3 or TRBV12-4 and TRBJ1-3; D not resolved. V shed 7 bases and J shed 8 bases, with 15 bases lying between them. There are 13 residues in the CDR3. The CDR3, as DNA: TGTGCCAGCATCTCGCAAGGGTATTACACCATATATTTT. Translated: CASISQGYYTIYF.

This sequence joins TRBV7-8 and TRBJ1-1; weak D call: TRBD1 (6 bases). The CDR3 runs 14 residues. V gave up 5 bases and J gave up 5 bases, with 15 bases separating them. CDR1 is SGHVS, CDR2 FQNEAQ, per germline. CDR3 nucleotide sequence: TGTGCCAGCAGCCAAGGGGGTGTGGGGACTGAAGCTTTCTTT. Translating it yields CASSQGGVGTEAFF. Complete variable domain (other parts from reference TRBV7-8 and TRBJ1-1): GAGVSQSPRYKVAKRGQDVALRCDPISGHVSLFWYQQALGQGPEFLTYFQNEAQLDKSGLPSDRFFAERPEGSVSTLKIQRTQQEDSAVYLCASSQGGVGTEAFFGQGTRLTVV.

This chain joins TRBV19 and TRBJ1-2; tentatively, D is TRBD1 (6 bases). Deletions cut 6 bases from V and 0 bases from J, with 8 bases between. Germline V gives CDR1 LNHDA, CDR2 SQIVND (reference sequence). CDR3 length: 13 residues. The CDR3 sequence: CASRTGANYGYTF. CDR3 bases: TGTGCCAGTAGGACAGGCGCTAACTATGGCTACACCTTC. Full variable domain (rest looked up from reference TRBV19 and TRBJ1-2): DGGITQSPKYLFRKEGQNVTLSCEQNLNHDAMYWYRQDPGQGLRLIYYSQIVNDFQKGDIAEGYSVSREKKESFPLTVTSAQKNPTAFYLCASRTGANYGYTFGSGTRLTVV.

The chain recombines TRBV5-1 with TRBJ2-1; 8 bases line up with TRBD2. Germline V lookup: CDR1 SGHRS, CDR2 YFSETQ. This CDR3 is 15 amino acids long. V was clipped by 0 bases and J by 4 bases; unmatched bases: 3. As DNA, the CDR3 is TGCGCCAGCAGCTTGGATAGCGGGGAGTACAATGAGCAGTTCTTC. Amino acid sequence: CASSLDSGEYNEQFF.

Regarding this clone: Germline is not matched at one junction end, which may reflect a read error. CDR3 region: CASSIDSGGGGNQPQHF. CDR3 DNA: TGTGCCAGTAGCATAGATTCAGGGGGAGGTGGCAATCAGCCCCAGCATTTT. This chain links TRBV19 with TRBJ1-5; 7 bases are a match to TRBD1. Germline-derived CDR1 and CDR2 are LNHDA and SQIVND (reference sequence). This CDR3 comprises 17 residues.